This T cell receptor beta chain was captured in a study of cytomegalovirus exposure and HLA in healthy donors. Study-level results: Common viral pathogens were later found to be apparently linked to several of the most significant clusters. In most subjects, TCR beta sequences reportedly gave accurate predictions of HLA-A and HLA-B alleles.

Both 60 Vbeta primers and 13 Jbeta primers went into the PCR. Generated by immunoSEQ multiplex PCR, the TCRdb table keeps only in-frame clones and is missing some. In the table there are around 94,000 clones, around 84% of which are singletons. The germline V gene encodes CDR1 MDHEN and CDR2 SYDVKM. The CDR3 has 14 residues. The ends were cut back, 5 bases at V and 5 bases at J, with 14 bases in the middle. Concerning this clone itself: Its cognate antigen is unknown.

The chain joins TRBV28 to TRBJ2-3, with unresolved D. This receptor was identified in a human donor in good health. The sample comprised PBMCs. Here the CDR3 DNA reads TGTGCCAGCAGTCCCCCCCTGGCTAGAGATACGCAGTATTTT. It specifies CASSPPLARDTQYF.